This TCR beta chain is drawn from a study of T cells in Graves' hyperthyroidism and ophthalmopathy (dated by TCRdb to about 2019). Background on the whole study: Peripheral blood was collected at initial diagnosis, before any treatment. TCR V-J signatures able to tell the groups apart were searched for in a discovery cohort of some 100 patients, of whom over 40 had Graves' ophthalmopathy and 55 to 60 had stable Graves' hyperthyroidism. Prospective prediction of ophthalmopathy was tested in an independent validation cohort of 18 to 20 hyperthyroidism patients and 17 patients who later progressed to ophthalmopathy. The 95 to 100 discovery patients were randomly divided into training and test sets at a 7:3 ratio. In several Graves' hyperthyroidism patients, the study also compared T-cell repertoires from thyroid tissue with T-cell repertoires from blood. After blood sampling, hyperthyroidism patients were treated with methimazole at a starting dose of 30 mg daily, and ophthalmopathy patients were treated with high-dose intravenous methylprednisolone. According to the paper, TCR Vbeta CDR3 sequencing was carried out on 135 peripheral blood samples, which came from over 40 ophthalmopathy, about 75 hyperthyroidism and about 17 progressor patients. The investigation overall reported the following: No statistical method was used to set the sample size in advance, and investigators knew the group allocation. In validation, the model predicted progression to ophthalmopathy with around 71% sensitivity and about 72% specificity, a median of about 6 months before onset. A model built on a 13 V-J signature distinguished ophthalmopathy from stable hyperthyroidism, reaching roughly 88% sensitivity and 81.08% specificity in cross-validation and 80%/75% in testing. Most expanded thyroid clonotypes (frequency above 0.001) were also detected in blood, suggesting blood repertoires may reflect thyroid immune responses.

Trimming costs V 1 base and J 5 bases, and their ends lie 20 bases apart. Based on the germline V gene, the CDR1 and CDR2 sequences are SGHVS and FQNEAQ. The CDR3 sequence holds 17 residues, the cysteine and phenylalanine included. Of all the DNA, just the CDR3 is kept, 51 bases in frame from base 1. At least ten counts were recorded for this clonotype. Its antigen is unknown. No base quality information exists; no much larger clone differs at one position. The TCR beta CDR3 regions were amplified from the RNA transcripts. The TCR CDR3 was subjected to a first round of RT-PCR using the HTBI primer set and the Qiagen OneStep RT-PCR kit. Libraries were constructed in a second round of multiplex PCR, after which size selection and purification were carried out. Sequencing of the libraries was done on an Illumina HiSeq2000 using paired-end 100 bp reads. In the original analysis: Raw data were processed with SOAPnuke, discarding reads with adapters, uncalled bases, mean Phred below 15, or no exact constant-primer or identifier match. COPE v1.2.5 was used to merge high-quality paired reads, and clonotypes were defined as unique nucleotide sequences. Clonotypes were aligned to IMGT TRBV, TRBD and TRBJ reference segments using MiTCR v1.1. The analysis included only V-J combinations with a frequency above 0.0001, which together covered 99% to 99.2% of the repertoires. The TCS score was defined as the ratio of F50 (clonal expansion) to E x V (chaos), calculated using BLOSUM62-based TCRdist between CDR3 peptides within each V-J. Welch's t-statistics and random forest reduced 450 to 600 V-J features to 10 to 15, which were used in a naive Bayes classifier (R e1071). Starting from the raw public reads, TCRdb applied fastp trimming at Q25, assembled clones with MiXCR and retained in-frame beta chains. Each CDR3 protein appears once, grouped with its most common genes and DNA. The V and J calls and clone size come from TCRdb's table, not from the authors' own analysis. The sample table lists approximately 590,000 distinct CDR3 sequences, 15% to 19% of them with a count of one. Of the sample, around 6.6% falls within the top ten clones.

A patient counted as having stable Graves' hyperthyroidism if no progression to ophthalmopathy occurred over 18 months of follow-up. Hyperthyroidism patients were newly diagnosed, had a disease duration of under 2 months, and were aged 18 to 65 years. Exclusion was applied to patients with uncontrolled infections, other autoimmune diseases, pregnancy or lactation. Diagnoses were based on clinical symptoms, serum thyroxine and TRAb, thyroid ultrasound and orbital computed tomography. PBMCs were isolated from 10 ml of fresh peripheral blood by Ficoll-Paque density gradient centrifugation. Trizol reagent was used to extract total RNA, and RNA quality was then checked on an Agilent 2100 Bioanalyzer.

The sequencing sample was made of blood. This clonotype was sampled from a woman younger than 45 with Graves' hyperthyroidism. This chain joins TRBV7-8 to TRBJ2-5, with the D assignment possibly TRBD1 or TRBD2, given 5 matching bases for each. The CDR3 protein sequence reads: CASSLDEGPGPVETQYF. The bases are TGTGCCAGCAGCTTAGATGAGGGGCCGGGACCGGTGGAGACCCAGTACTTC.